This T cell receptor beta chain was sequenced for a study of PD-L1 blockade in urothelial cancer. Clones were sequenced by immunoSEQ multiplex PCR, and TCRdb holds only the in-frame ones, with some missing. The profile shows 50,000 or so clones, approximately 77% of them singletons. The CDR3 sequence is 14 residues long. V was trimmed by 3 bases and J by 5 bases, leaving 17 bases between them. Looked up from germline, CDR1 is GTSNPN and CDR2 is SVGIG (reference sequence). The rearrangement links TRBV30 to TRBJ2-7; D is possibly TRBD1 (6 bases). The clonotype was recovered from a man aged 70-80 years with urothelial cancer. The source material was PBMCs, sampled around atezolizumab (anti-PD-L1) treatment. The CDR3 is CAWRRAGDTNEQYF. As DNA, the CDR3 is TGTGCCTGGAGGAGGGCAGGGGATACGAACGAGCAGTACTTC. Looking up the rest from reference TRBV30 and TRBJ2-7 gives the full variable domain: SQTIHQWPATLVQPVGSPLSLECTVEGTSNPNLYWYRQAAGRGLQLLFYSVGIGQISSEVPQNLSASRPQDRQFILSSKKLLLSDSGFYLCAWRRAGDTNEQYFGPGTRLTVT.